Presented here are 15 T cell receptor beta chains from one specimen sequenced in a study of blood T cell repertoires in COVID-19 (dated by TCRdb to the early 2020s). The method was the immunoSEQ multiplex PCR assay. The table was pulled from immuneACCESS by TCRdb, which kept in-frame rearrangements only. Such tables lose some clones; where checked, under half of the loss comes from unresolved V genes, and the rest has no known cause. The sample table lists a few hundred thousand clones, over 75% of them with a count of one. The ten biggest clones cover under 15% of the sample. Input material: peripheral blood. The receptors originated from a woman aged 55-69 years with acute or convalescent COVID-19.

This chain connects TRBV18 to TRBJ2-5; possible D gene TRBD1, 6 bases. The germline gives CDR1 KGHSH, CDR2 LQKENI. Trimming stripped 4 bases from V and 2 bases from J, with 14 bases between. The CDR3 consists of 15 residues. The DNA of the CDR3 is TGTGCCAGCTCACTCGCCGGGACATTACAAGAGACCCAGTACTTC. Translating gives CASSLAGTLQETQYF. Complete variable domain (other parts from reference TRBV18 and TRBJ2-5): NAGVMQNPRHLVRRRGQEARLRCSPMKGHSHVYWYRQLPEEGLKFMVYLQKENIIDESGMPKERFSAEFPKEGPSILRIQQVVRGDSAAYFCASSLAGTLQETQYFGPGTRLLVL.

The chain is built from TRBV6-5 and TRBJ1-5; perhaps TRBD1 as D (5 bases). Germline CDR1 reads MNHEY; CDR2 reads SVGAGI. The CDR3 contains 15 residues. Deletions cut 6 bases from V and 4 bases from J, with 16 bases between. The DNA of the CDR3 is TGTGCCAGCAGACCGTTACTGGGGGGAAATCAGCCCCAGCATTTT. Amino acids: CASRPLLGGNQPQHF.

The rearrangement joins TRBV7-8 to TRBJ1-2, with D perhaps matching TRBD1 (6 bases). Germline V gene lookup returns CDR1 SGHVS and CDR2 FQNEAQ. Trimming shortened V by 5 bases and J by 2 bases, and 12 bases separated the two germline ends. There are 14 residues in the CDR3. Here the CDR3 reads CASSGRTGNYGYTF. Written as DNA, the CDR3 is TGTGCCAGCAGCGGAAGAACAGGGAACTATGGCTACACCTTC.

The chain has TRBV29-1 and TRBJ1-2; TRBD1 matches at 9 bases. This CDR3 region has 13 residues. The trim removed 4 bases at V and 4 bases at J, leaving 4 bases unmatched. Germline lookup yields CDR1 SQVTM and CDR2 ANQGSEA. The CDR3 nucleotides are TGCAGCGTTGTGGGACAGGGCTTCTATGGCTACACCTTC. As protein: CSVVGQGFYGYTF.

The chain joins TRBV28 to TRBJ2-7, with D maybe TRBD2 (5 bases). The V end lost 7 bases, the J end lost 2 bases, and 9 bases lay between the germline ends. The germline CDR1 and CDR2 sequences are MDHEN and SYDVKM. There are 12 residues in the CDR3. CDR3 protein: CASNIGAYEQYF. CDR3 nucleotides: TGTGCCAGCAATATCGGGGCCTACGAGCAGTACTTC.

This clone was detected only a few times. CDR3 in amino acids: CASSSPRGGTEAFF. The CDR3 coding sequence is TGTGCCAGCAGCTCCCCCAGGGGTGGCACTGAAGCTTTCTTT. The chain links TRBV28 to TRBJ1-1, with D maybe TRBD1 (6 bases). Germline assignment: CDR1 MDHEN and CDR2 SYDVKM. This CDR3 has 14 residues. The V gene lost 6 bases and the J gene lost 4 bases, with 15 bases spanning the gap.

The chain recombines TRBV18 with TRBJ1-1; D call uncertain. The length of the CDR3 is 15 residues. Germline CDR1 and CDR2: KGHSH and LQKENI. Deletions cut 3 bases from V and 3 bases from J, with 14 bases between. The CDR3 DNA follows: TGTGCCAGCTCACCGCCACAGTTTGGATACACTGAAGCTTTCTTT. Residues: CASSPPQFGYTEAFF.

This clone was detected only once. The rearrangement uses TRBV28 and TRBJ2-1, with a weak D call TRBD2 (6 bases). CDR1 is MDHEN and CDR2 is SYDVKM in the germline V gene. Trimming removed 2 bases at V and 4 bases at J, with 15 bases between. The CDR3 contains 16 residues. The CDR3 region has the DNA TGTGCCAGCAGTTTAGGTGGTAGCGGACCATACAATGAGCAGTTCTTC. Translated: CASSLGGSGPYNEQFF. Looking up the rest from reference TRBV28 and TRBJ2-1 gives the full variable domain: DVKVTQSSRYLVKRTGEKVFLECVQDMDHENMFWYRQDPGLGLRLIYFSYDVKMKEKGDIPEGYSVSREKKERFSLILESASTNQTSMYLCASSLGGSGPYNEQFFGPGTRLTVL.

V usage is TRBV27 and J usage is TRBJ2-7; TRBD1 might be the D (6 bases). Trimming pared 4 bases from V and 5 bases from J, leaving 12 bases between. This CDR3 has 13 amino acids. Germline V gene sequence: CDR1 MNHEY, CDR2 SMNVEV (reference sequence). CDR3 sequence (DNA): TGTGCCAGCAGTTACGCCCAGGGGAACGAGCAGTACTTC. As protein: CASSYAQGNEQYF.

V and J are TRBV28 and TRBJ2-1, with 9 bases matching TRBD2. V dropped 3 bases and J dropped 9; count of bases not matched to a gene: 6. Germline assignment: CDR1 MDHEN and CDR2 SYDVKM. This CDR3 is 14 amino acids long. CDR3 sequence reads: CASSFGGGAAEQFF. The CDR3 DNA follows: TGTGCCAGCAGTTTCGGCGGGGGGGCTGCTGAGCAGTTCTTC.

This chain uses TRBV4-3 with TRBJ2-5; no clear D. V was pared by 2 bases and J by 2 bases, with 18 bases between. The V gene's germline CDR1 is LGHNA and CDR2 YSLEER. The CDR3 length is 17 residues. The CDR3 here is CASSQSPRGKSQETQYF. DNA of the CDR3: TGCGCCAGCAGCCAAAGTCCGCGCGGAAAGTCTCAAGAGACCCAGTACTTC.

The chain has TRBV9 and TRBJ2-2; TRBD2 matches 8 bases. J lost 2 bases, V lost 6 bases, and 9 bases had no gene match. The CDR3 extends over 16 amino acids. Germline V gene sequence: CDR1 SGDLS, CDR2 YYNGEE. CDR3 amino acids: CASTPGLDPNTGELFF. The CDR3 DNA follows: TGTGCCAGCACTCCGGGACTAGATCCCAACACCGGGGAGCTGTTTTTT.

The rearrangement links TRBV7-9 to TRBJ1-6; possible D gene TRBD1, 5 bases. Germline V gene sequence: CDR1 SEHNR, CDR2 FQNEAQ (reference sequence). V lost 3 bases to trimming and J lost 7 bases, with 16 bases between them. There are 16 residues in the CDR3. CDR3 in amino acids: CASSLTLGGRNSPLHF. CDR3 sequence (DNA): TGTGCCAGCAGCTTGACCCTCGGGGGACGGAATTCACCCCTCCACTTT. The full variable domain, rest sourced from reference TRBV7-9 and TRBJ1-6, is DTGVSQNPRHKITKRGQNVTFRCDPISEHNRLYWYRQTLGQGPEFLTYFQNEAQLEKSRLLSDRFSAERPKGSFSTLEIQRTEQGDSAMYLCASSLTLGGRNSPLHFGNGTRLTVT.

The chain has TRBV5-4 and TRBJ2-5, with 11 bases that match TRBD1. This CDR3 has 17 residues. Germline values: CDR1 SGHNT, CDR2 YYREEE (reference sequence). After removal of 2 bases from V and 3 bases from J, the junction contained 9 bases not matched to a gene. Here the CDR3 reads CASSFKGQGGTKETQYF. CDR3 DNA: TGTGCCAGCAGCTTTAAGGGACAGGGGGGGACCAAAGAGACCCAGTACTTC.

The J gene is TRBJ2-1, the V gene TRBV6-5; possible D gene TRBD1, 6 bases. CDR1 and CDR2 from the germline V gene are MNHEY and SVGAGI. Trimming shortened V by 8 bases and J by 9 bases, and 17 bases separated the two germline ends. The CDR3 covers 13 residues. CDR3 sequence reads: CASRTEDIGEQFF. CDR3 in DNA: TGTGCCAGCCGGACAGAGGACATTGGTGAGCAGTTCTTC.